This T cell receptor beta chain was captured by sequencing in a study of OX40 agonist ivuxolimab in advanced cancers. Germline V gene lookup returns CDR1 LNHDA and CDR2 SQIVND (reference sequence). CDR3 length equals 16 residues. V shed 6 bases and J 3 bases; nucleotides not matched to a gene: 9. With autoimmune disease history or systemic immunosuppression, patients were excluded. Method: immunoSEQ multiplex PCR; TCRdb's copy keeps in-frame clones and lacks some. This table has 60,000 to 85,000 clones, 92% appearing once. The receptor was derived from an adult with an advanced solid tumor such as melanoma, head and neck, liver or kidney cancer. This sequence joins TRBV19 and TRBJ2-3, with 10 nucleotides matching TRBD2. Sequencing used CD4+ or CD8+ T cells sorted from blood, obtained in a trial of the OX40 agonist ivuxolimab. The DNA of the CDR3 is TGTGCCAGTAGGTTCCTGGCTAGCGGGGGTACAGATACGCAGTATTTT. Translated: CASRFLASGGTDTQYF.